This T cell receptor beta chain is drawn from a study of identical twins. TCRdb re-called the 5' RACE reads through MiXCR, storing one row per CDR3 protein. The sample comprises 550,000 to 700,000 distinct CDR3 sequences, 20% to 25% of which are singletons, and approximately 4.3% rests with the top ten. In regard to this clonotype: Its antigen is not identified.

The study, taken as a whole, reports: Memory repertoires showed no such pattern, whereas abundant cord blood beta clonotypes carried fewer insertions.

CDR3 length: 17 residues. These data also formed part of another study, on T cells expressing NK-cell markers. This second study notes: It was still unclear whether expanded NKG2C+ T cell clones were HCMV specific.

The sequence came from a woman in her late teens or twenties in good health. This chain links TRBV21-1 with TRBJ2-7; the table calls TRBD1, which could not be checked here. TRBV21-1 is assigned pseudogene status. The specimen was PBMCs. The CDR3 bases are TGTGCCAGCAGCCCCCCTCGGTCGGGACAGGGGGTTTACGAGCAGTACTTC. It codes for CASSPPRSGQGVYEQYF.